These T cell receptor beta chains were read from a single sample in a study of beta chain features in type 1 diabetes. Data came from immunoSEQ multiplex PCR; TCRdb stores just in-frame clones and leaves some out. Of about 700,000 clones listed, 13% were seen once; the top ten hold about 0.02%. Input material: naive CD4+ T cells from blood. The receptors were sampled from a man between 18 and 29 years old with type 1 diabetes. CDR3s leave out the opening cysteine and the closing phenylalanine or tryptophan. Not every row has a clone size; where given, it reads once, few, many or a size class.

size,V,CDR3
-,TRBV5-1,ASSLVMTGGYNEQF
-,TRBV5-4,ASSLGLSSYNEQF
once,TRBV30,AWGGAQETQY
few,TRBV30,AWSAGNQLQH
few,TRBV18,ASSPPDETQY
-,TRBV6-5,ASSYSGQGAIGYT
few,TRBV6-5,ASSKGLAQETQY
-,TRBV6-5,ASNKDGYEQY
-,TRBV30,AWSITGGVEPQH
-,TRBV15,ATSRDGQGYSGANVLT
few,TRBV9,ASSQYGTSGPRDEQF
-,TRBV7-3,ASSPQGALGGELF
few,TRBV30,AWSVRRDQPQH
-,TRBV28,ASSLLRDTELEF
few,TRBV7-2,ASSPGGGRNEQF
-,TRBV30,AWGSPPGIYNEQF
few,TRBV15,ATSRAWGGWGDQPQH
-,TRBV19,ASTSRGDNGYYEQY
-,TRBV5-6,ASSGGLEKLF
few,TRBV5-1,ASSGPLAGGPGEQF
few,TRBV28,ASQGYFYEQY
-,TRBV11-3,ASSLGPRYEQY
-,TRBV2,ASSDGTGAGELF
few,TRBV6-5,ASSYRGDSYEQY
few,TRBV11-2,ASSLGGDRGGYEQY
few,TRBV30,AWSPGGVTEAF
few,TRBV28,ASSLNLLGTEAF
few,TRBV29-1,SVETGGPPGGEQF
few,TRBV11-2,ASRRGQVETQY
-,TRBV29-1,SSQGWGLETQY
few,TRBV18,ASSPQQGGSTEAF
-,TRBV6-5,ASSRSSYEQY
-,TRBV30,AWTPHLGGYT
-,TRBV2,ASSYRSVGRYTDTQY
few,TRBV30,AWTLWGANQPQH
few,TRBV5-6,ASSKEVGTSGYNEQF